This T cell receptor beta chain emerged from a study of early T cells in non-severe SARS-CoV-2 infection. About the study: The study sequenced bulk RNA from unsorted whole blood, with chains unpaired.

TCRdb recomputed calls from the 5' RACE reads with MiXCR, one row per CDR3 protein. This repertoire shows approximately 70,000 distinct CDR3 sequences, around 12% found once; its top ten account for roughly 4.3%. Germline lookup yields CDR1 MNHNS and CDR2 SASEGT. The V end lost 3 bases, the J end lost 4 bases, and 10 bases lay between the germline ends. This CDR3 comprises 13 residues. This clonotype was seen a handful of times. Sequencing used whole blood. The clonotype comes from an adult who was a healthcare worker with PCR-confirmed SARS-CoV-2 infection or an uninfected control (not recorded which). The rearrangement uses TRBV6-1 and TRBJ2-7; D remains unclear. CDR3 region: CASSEYGPYEQYF. As DNA, the CDR3 is TGTGCCAGCAGTGAGTACGGCCCGTACGAGCAGTACTTC.